This T cell receptor (beta chain) was captured in a study of T cells expressing NK-cell markers. Study-level background: Underlying the TCR beta repertoires were sorted CD3+CD56+NKG2C+, CD3+CD56+NKG2C- and CD3+CD56-NKG2C+ T cells.

The CDR3 runs 14 residues. The germline CDR1 and CDR2 sequences are SNHLY and FYNNEI. TCRdb reprocessed the 5' RACE reads, keeping one entry per CDR3 protein, no DNA. The data include a few hundred thousand distinct CDR3 sequences; the top ten clones carry around 5%. The rearrangement links TRBV2 to TRBJ1-1; the TCRdb D gene call, TRBD1, has no DNA to confirm it. The clonotype comes from a man aged 18-70 years in good health. Sequencing was performed on blood T cells: a sorted CD56 or NKG2C T cell subset, CD4+ or CD8+ T cells, or bulk PBMC T cells (not recorded which). CDR3 sequence: CASSPGRPNTEAFF.